These 20 T cell receptor beta chains were sequenced from one sample in a study of blood T cell repertoires in COVID-19. Assay: immunoSEQ multiplex PCR; the TCRdb copy retains only in-frame clones and omits some. There are around 130,000 clones in the sample; 80% to 85% occur only once, and around 8.6% lies in the top ten. Material for sequencing was peripheral blood. These receptors came from a human donor in a cohort sampled during active COVID-19.

Only a few counts were recorded for this clone. The chain recombines TRBV24-1 with TRBJ2-1; TRBD2 matches 8 bases. The J segment lost 4 bases and the V segment lost 5 bases, leaving 6 bases of the junction unmatched. The CDR3 consists of 15 residues. Per germline, CDR1 KGHDR and CDR2 SFDVKD. As DNA, the CDR3 is TGTGCCACCAGTGGAGTAGCGGGGCTTTACAATGAGCAGTTCTTC. Translating gives CATSGVAGLYNEQFF.

This chain links TRBV15 with TRBJ2-7; TRBD1 aligns across 7 bases. The V gene's germline CDR1 is LNHNV and CDR2 YYDKDF (reference sequence). After removal of 0 bases from V and 5 bases from J, the junction contained 10 bases not matched to a gene. CDR3 length: 16 residues. CDR3 nucleotide sequence: TGTGCCACCAGCAGAGACCTAAAAGGGGGCTTCGACGAGCAGTACTTC. Protein: CATSRDLKGGFDEQYF.

This clone has a single count. This chain connects TRBV9 to TRBJ1-6; 8 bases agree with TRBD1. V lost 5 bases to trimming and J lost 8 bases; unmatched junction nucleotides: 12. The germline CDR1 and CDR2 sequences are SGDLS and YYNGEE. This CDR3 region has 16 residues. The CDR3 region is CASSAPLTGGDSPLHF. The CDR3 DNA follows: TGTGCCAGCAGTGCTCCCCTTACAGGGGGGGATTCACCCCTCCACTTT.

This sequence joins TRBV7-9 and TRBJ1-5; the D gene is possibly TRBD1 (5 bases). The CDR3 extends over 17 amino acids. The germline V gene has CDR1 SEHNR and CDR2 FQNEAQ (reference sequence). V lost 5 bases to trimming and J lost 2 bases, with 19 bases between them. CDR3 nucleotide sequence: TGTGCCAGCAGCCGATCAGCAGGGAGGGCAGGCAATCAGCCCCAGCATTTT. Amino acids: CASSRSAGRAGNQPQHF.

In this sample, this clone turned up many times. The chain uses TRBV2 and TRBJ1-1, with a tentative D call TRBD1 (6 bases). This CDR3 is 14 amino acids long. Trimming removed 6 bases at V and 1 base at J, with 12 bases between. Germline V gene lookup returns CDR1 SNHLY and CDR2 FYNNEI. CDR3 DNA sequence: TGTGCCAGCAGACAGGGTTTATGGAACACTGAAGCTTTCTTT. Translating gives CASRQGLWNTEAFF.

The chain has TRBV7-9 and TRBJ1-4; the D is unclear. There are 11 residues in the CDR3. Looked up from germline, CDR1 is SEHNR and CDR2 is FQNEAQ (reference sequence). The ends were cut back, 5 bases at V and 8 bases at J, with 6 bases in the middle. In nucleotides, the CDR3 is TGTGCCAGCAGCCAGACAGAAAAACTGTTTTTT. The encoded protein is CASSQTEKLFF.

V usage is TRBV5-1 and J usage is TRBJ1-4; no clear D gene. The ends were cut back, 6 bases at V and 3 bases at J, with 15 bases in the middle. This CDR3 contains 15 residues. CDR1 and CDR2 (germline): SGHRS, YFSETQ. Written as DNA, the CDR3 is TGCGCCAGCACGCTTGGTCCTTCAGCTAATGAAAAACTGTTTTTT. It translates to CASTLGPSANEKLFF.

The chain combines TRBV5-1 with TRBJ2-3; 8 bases line up with TRBD1. The CDR3 loop spans 16 amino acids. Germline V CDR1 and CDR2: SGHRS, YFSETQ. With 0 bases clipped from V and 5 bases from J, the junction kept 8 bases outside the gene matches. The CDR3 DNA sequence: TGCGCCAGCAGCTTGGATCGGCAGGGGGCGGGAGATACGCAGTATTTT. This encodes CASSLDRQGAGDTQYF.

The chain carries TRBV27 and TRBJ2-5; TRBD1 might be the D (6 bases). Germline V gene data show CDR1 as MNHEY and CDR2 as SMNVEV (reference sequence). V was trimmed by 5 bases and J by 5 bases, leaving 15 bases between them. The CDR3 sequence is 14 residues long. The CDR3 loop is CASSPLTGPETQYF. CDR3 nucleotides: TGTGCCAGCAGTCCCCTAACAGGGCCGGAGACCCAGTACTTC.

The chain has TRBV7-2 and TRBJ2-5; a possible D gene is TRBD1 (6 bases). V was trimmed by 4 bases and J by 1 base, leaving 13 bases between them. Germline assignment: CDR1 SGHTA and CDR2 FQGNSA. The CDR3 runs 15 residues. The CDR3 is CASSSDRGTQETQYF. The CDR3 DNA reads as TGTGCCAGCAGCTCGGATAGGGGGACCCAAGAGACCCAGTACTTC.

The gene calls are TRBV5-6 and TRBJ1-6, with D maybe TRBD1 (5 bases). V dropped 1 base and J dropped 7 bases, with 9 bases sitting between them. Germline V gene data show CDR1 as SGHDT and CDR2 as YYEEEE. This CDR3 region has 14 residues. The CDR3 reads CASSLIGVNSPLHF. CDR3 bases: TGTGCCAGCAGCTTGATAGGGGTAAATTCACCCCTCCACTTT.

The rearrangement uses TRBV2 and TRBJ2-3; 15 bases match TRBD2. The CDR3 length is 17 residues. Trimming at V came to 7 bases and at J to 3 bases, leaving 8 bases not matched to a gene. Germline V CDR1 and CDR2: SNHLY, FYNNEI. CDR3 sequence reads: CASNKGLAGGRTDTQYF. CDR3 nucleotides: TGTGCCAGCAATAAGGGACTAGCGGGGGGTAGAACAGATACGCAGTATTTT.

V and J are TRBV19 and TRBJ2-7; TRBD1 aligns across 10 bases. Germline trimming cut 5 bases from V and 0 bases from J; bases unmatched to any gene: 13. The CDR3 contains 18 residues. The germline gives CDR1 LNHDA, CDR2 SQIVND (reference sequence). The CDR3 loop reads CASSLNFRTGGSSYEQYF. Written as DNA, the CDR3 is TGTGCCAGTAGTCTCAACTTTAGGACAGGGGGAAGCTCCTACGAGCAGTACTTC.

The V and J genes are TRBV28 and TRBJ2-2; TRBD1 matches at 7 bases. The junction had 6 bases not matched to a gene; V was cut back by 2 bases and J by 0 bases. Germline V lookup: CDR1 MDHEN, CDR2 SYDVKM. The CDR3 loop spans 17 amino acids. CDR3 protein: CASSLEGAVSNTGELFF. The CDR3 DNA reads TGTGCCAGCAGTTTAGAGGGGGCGGTTTCGAACACCGGGGAGCTGTTTTTT.

The chain uses TRBV24-1 and TRBJ2-1; D is unresolved. V was trimmed by 3 bases and J by 2 bases, leaving 13 bases between them. The CDR3 loop spans 16 amino acids. Germline V gene data show CDR1 as KGHDR and CDR2 as SFDVKD. The CDR3 region is CATSDREAEAYNEQFF. Written as DNA, the CDR3 is TGTGCCACCAGTGATCGAGAGGCGGAAGCCTACAATGAGCAGTTCTTC.

The gene calls are TRBV5-5 and TRBJ1-3; no definite D call. CDR3 length: 15 amino acids. CDR1 and CDR2 (germline): SGHKS, YYEKEE (reference sequence). The V and J ends lost 1 base and 0 bases respectively, with 8 bases between them. CDR3 nucleotides: TGTGCCAGCAGCTTGAAGAATAGCTCTGGAAACACCATATATTTT. As protein: CASSLKNSSGNTIYF.

This rearrangement joins TRBV11-2 to TRBJ2-2, with TRBD2 as a possible D gene (6 bases). V dropped 2 bases and J dropped 7 bases, with 14 bases sitting between them. Germline assignment: CDR1 SGHAT and CDR2 FQNNGV. This CDR3 has 15 residues. In DNA, the CDR3 is TGTGCCAGCAGCTTACGCGGGGTTTCGGGCGGGGAGCTGTTTTTT. Translating gives CASSLRGVSGGELFF.

V usage is TRBV10-3 and J usage is TRBJ1-1, with unresolved D. This CDR3 is 13 amino acids long. CDR1 is ENHRY and CDR2 is SYGVKD in the germline V gene. Trimming took 4 bases from V and 1 from J, leaving 7 bases between them. Here the CDR3 reads CAISAGKNTEAFF. The CDR3 DNA is TGTGCCATCAGTGCAGGAAAGAACACTGAAGCTTTCTTT.

The chain has TRBV19 and TRBJ1-5, with 8 bases that match TRBD1. V lost 5 bases, J lost 1 base, and 16 bases stayed unmatched. The CDR3 totals 19 residues. Germline V lookup: CDR1 LNHDA, CDR2 SQIVND (reference sequence). CDR3 DNA: TGTGCCAGTAGTGCCCGGGACAGGATGCCCCCTTGGAGCAATCAGCCCCAGCATTTT. Translation gives CASSARDRMPPWSNQPQHF.

CDR3 nucleotides: TGTGCCAGCAGGACAGGGGGCAAAGCGGACACTGAAGCTTTCTTT. It yields the protein CASRTGGKADTEAFF. The chain recombines TRBV2 with TRBJ1-1; 10 bases align to TRBD1. Per germline, CDR1 SNHLY and CDR2 FYNNEI. J gave up 3 bases and V 6 bases, and 7 bases lay outside the gene matches. The CDR3 has 15 residues. The full variable domain, rest sourced from reference TRBV2 and TRBJ1-1, is EPEVTQTPSHQVTQMGQEVILRCVPISNHLYFYWYRQILGQKVEFLVSFYNNEISEKSEIFDDQFSVERPDGSNFTLKIRSTKLEDSAMYFCASRTGGKADTEAFFGQGTRLTVV.